These 27 T cell receptor beta chains were all obtained from the same sample, sequenced in a study of blood T cells in healthy people across ages. For the second PCR, which ran for about 6 to 11 cycles, a sample-barcoded 5' primer and a J-beta primer mix were used. In TCRdb, the 5' RACE reads were re-called with MiXCR into one record per CDR3 protein. In the table there are 1 million or so distinct CDR3 sequences, 40% to 45% of which are singletons. The sequencing input was blood. The receptors shown here come from a woman in her fifties or sixties in good health.

The rearrangement uses TRBV7-9 and TRBJ1-2, with D perhaps TRBD1 (6 bases). V gave up 7 bases and J gave up 4 bases, with 13 bases separating them. Germline CDR1 is SEHNR and CDR2 is FQNEAQ (reference sequence). This CDR3 is built from 13 residues. The CDR3, as DNA: TGTGCCAGCACCATCCGAGGGGGCTATGGCTACACCTTC. Its translation is CASTIRGGYGYTF.

Only a few counts were recorded for this clonotype. The chain is built from TRBV27 and TRBJ2-7; 9 bases fit TRBD1. The CDR3 runs 15 residues. J lost 3 bases, V lost 5 bases, and 8 bases had no gene match. In germline, CDR1 is MNHEY, CDR2 SMNVEV (reference sequence). The CDR3 sequence: CASSVTGTGSYEQYF. CDR3 DNA sequence: TGTGCCAGCAGTGTCACCGGGACAGGGAGCTACGAGCAGTACTTC.

This chain links TRBV6-2 or TRBV6-3 with TRBJ2-1; no clear D gene. The CDR3 is 13 amino acids. Trimming pared 0 bases from V and 6 bases from J, leaving 6 bases between. CDR1 and CDR2 from the germline V gene are MNHEY and SVGEGT. The CDR3 coding sequence is TGTGCCAGCAGTTACTCGAAGGGCAATGAGCAGTTCTTC. This encodes CASSYSKGNEQFF.

The chain recombines TRBV20-1 with TRBJ2-7, with TRBD1 matching 7 bases. The CDR3 is made up of 14 amino acids. Per the germline V gene, CDR1 is DFQATT and CDR2 is SNEGSKA (reference sequence). J was trimmed by 0 bases and V by 5 bases; bases with no gene match: 7. The CDR3 DNA is TGCAGTGCTTACGACAGGGAGAGCTCCTACGAGCAGTACTTC. Residues: CSAYDRESSYEQYF.

V usage is TRBV7-8 and J usage is TRBJ2-1; TRBD2 matches at 7 bases. The CDR3 loop spans 16 amino acids. V shed 3 bases, J shed 3 bases, and the junction held 8 bases outside the gene matches. Germline assignment: CDR1 SGHVS and CDR2 FQNEAQ. The CDR3 DNA reads as TGTGCCAGCAGCTTCGAGCGGGACCCATTCTACAATGAGCAGTTCTTC. Amino acid sequence: CASSFERDPFYNEQFF.

Comment on this clonotype: One end of the junction varies from germline; a read error may be responsible. The chain is built from TRBV28 and TRBJ2-1; 11 bases are a match to TRBD2. The germline V gene encodes CDR1 MDHEN and CDR2 SYDVKM. CDR3 size: 14 residues. CDR3 region: CVSSSGRGSNEQFF. The DNA of the CDR3 is TGTGTCAGCAGTAGCGGGAGGGGGTCCAATGAGCAGTTCTTC. The full variable domain, completed using reference TRBV28 and TRBJ2-1, is DVKVTQSSRYLVKRTGEKVFLECVQDMDHENMFWYRQDPGLGLRLIYFSYDVKMKEKGDIPEGYSVSREKKERFSLILESASTNQTSMYLCVSSSGRGSNEQFFGPGTRLTVL.

This clonotype was counted a few times. CDR3 DNA sequence: TGTGCCAGCAGACTACTAGCGGGACCCACAGATACGCAGTATTTT. Its translation is CASRLLAGPTDTQYF. The chain recombines TRBV27 with TRBJ2-3; 10 nucleotides align to TRBD2. The CDR3 runs to 15 residues. Trimming cost V 6 bases and J 2 bases; bases outside gene matches: 5. Germline lookup yields CDR1 MNHEY and CDR2 SMNVEV (reference sequence).

This clonotype came up many times. The chain recombines TRBV7-2 with TRBJ1-5; D gene ambiguous. V lost 2 bases, J lost 2 bases, and 22 bases lay in between. The CDR3 runs to 19 residues. Germline V lookup: CDR1 SGHTA, CDR2 FQGNSA. The CDR3, as DNA: TGTGCCAGCAGCTTATACCCGGCAATCCCGGGAGGTCGCAATCAGCCCCAGCATTTT. Its protein product is CASSLYPAIPGGRNQPQHF.

Only a few counts were recorded for this clonotype. The genes are TRBV29-1 and TRBJ1-2; no definite D call. Germline V gives CDR1 SQVTM, CDR2 ANQGSEA. The CDR3 has 12 residues. The CDR3: CSDPGGNYGYTF. CDR3 nucleotides: TGCAGTGACCCGGGCGGCAACTATGGCTACACCTTC.

Many counts were recorded for this clonotype. V gene TRBV25-1 combines with J gene TRBJ2-7; D is unresolved. CDR1 is MGHDK and CDR2 is SYGVNS in the germline V gene. Trimming removed 5 bases from V and 1 base from J, with 15 bases in between. This CDR3 spans 15 amino acids. CDR3 sequence (DNA): TGTGCCAGCAGTAGGTCCCAGACCCTTTCCTACGAGCAGTACTTC. It codes for CASSRSQTLSYEQYF.

V is TRBV7-9 and J is TRBJ2-1, with D possibly being TRBD2 (5 bases). Germline CDR1 reads SEHNR; CDR2 reads FQNEAQ (reference sequence). The CDR3 extends over 16 amino acids. Trimming took 2 bases from V and 1 from J, leaving 12 bases between them. CDR3 region: CASSLPEDRSYNEQFF. CDR3 DNA: TGTGCCAGCAGCTTACCGGAGGACCGGTCCTACAATGAGCAGTTCTTC.

The J gene is TRBJ2-3, the V gene TRBV19; 11 bases map to TRBD1. Trimming took 7 bases from V and 1 from J; bases not matched to a gene: 4. Germline V gives CDR1 LNHDA, CDR2 SQIVND (reference sequence). The CDR3 has 15 residues. The CDR3 nucleotides are TGTGCCAGTAAAAGGGGACAGGGGGGCACAGATACGCAGTATTTT. Translated, it gives CASKRGQGGTDTQYF.

The rearrangement links TRBV6-1 to TRBJ2-4; 8 nucleotides agree with TRBD1. Unmatched junction bases numbered 8, after V lost 5 bases and J lost 2 bases. Germline CDR1 is MNHNS and CDR2 is SASEGT. The CDR3 is 16 amino acids. The CDR3 is CASSPRDRISKNIQYF. The CDR3 nucleotides read TGTGCCAGCAGTCCCCGGGACAGGATTTCCAAAAACATTCAGTACTTC.

The chain is built from TRBV4-2 and TRBJ2-3; 11 bases map to TRBD2. Germline-derived CDR1 and CDR2 are LGHNA and YNFKEQ. CDR3 size: 15 residues. Trimming at V came to 9 bases and at J to 11 bases, leaving 16 bases not matched to a gene. CDR3 residues: CASSILAGGGNEQYF. CDR3 DNA: TGTGCCAGTAGCATTCTAGCGGGAGGAGGTAATGAGCAGTATTTT.

The genes are TRBV20-1 and TRBJ1-1; D is ambiguous. V gave up 3 bases and J gave up 0 bases, with 8 bases separating them. Germline lookup yields CDR1 DFQATT and CDR2 SNEGSKA (reference sequence). This CDR3 is built from 13 residues. The CDR3 DNA is TGCAGTGCTAGCGTTCAATTGAACACTGAAGCTTTCTTT. Protein: CSASVQLNTEAFF.

The chain carries TRBV12-3 or TRBV12-4 and TRBJ2-6; 9 positions agree with TRBD2. The CDR3 totals 14 residues. The V segment lost 7 bases and the J segment 12 bases; nucleotides outside the gene matches: 10. CDR3 bases: TGTGCCAGCACCGCGGGAGGGATCGTTCGCGTCCTGACTTTC. Protein product: CASTAGGIVRVLTF.

V gene TRBV3-1 combines with J gene TRBJ2-2; no clear D gene. Germline-derived CDR1 and CDR2 are LGHDT and YNNKEL (reference sequence). V lost 8 bases and J lost 2, with 6 bases in between. This CDR3 has 12 amino acids. The CDR3 DNA follows: TGTGCCAGCGTCGAAAACACCGGGGAGCTGTTTTTT. Translation gives CASVENTGELFF.

This clonotype was found a few times. The rearrangement links TRBV6-6 to TRBJ2-7, with TRBD1 as a possible D gene (5 bases). Trimming took 3 bases from V and 6 from J, leaving 9 bases between them. Germline CDR1 MNHNY, CDR2 SVGAGI (reference sequence). The CDR3 has 12 amino acids. The CDR3 protein is CASSYKGAEQYF. Here the CDR3 DNA reads TGTGCCAGCAGTTATAAAGGGGCCGAGCAGTACTTC.

The gene calls are TRBV9 and TRBJ1-2; perhaps TRBD1 as D (6 bases). Germline values: CDR1 SGDLS, CDR2 YYNGEE. V lost 3 bases, J lost 6 bases, and 12 bases lay in between. The length of the CDR3 is 13 residues. CDR3 nucleotides: TGTGCCAGCAGCGCCGGGACAAGTGATGGCTACACCTTC. It translates to CASSAGTSDGYTF.

This sequence joins TRBV5-1 and TRBJ1-6; D remains unclear. The CDR3 consists of 15 residues. Germline CDR1 is SGHRS and CDR2 is YFSETQ. V lost 0 bases and J 7 bases, leaving 11 bases between the germline ends. The CDR3 here is CASSLDVNGNSPLHF. Written as DNA, the CDR3 is TGCGCCAGCAGCTTGGATGTGAATGGGAATTCACCCCTCCACTTT.

J is TRBJ1-2 and V is TRBV20-1; TRBD1 aligns across 10 bases. Looked up from germline, CDR1 is DFQATT and CDR2 is SNEGSKA (reference sequence). The CDR3 is 15 amino acids. The junction had 8 bases not matched to a gene; V was cut back by 0 bases and J by 7 bases. The CDR3 sequence is CSARDRGTGEAGYTF. In DNA, the CDR3 is TGCAGTGCTAGAGATCGGGGGACAGGGGAGGCTGGCTACACCTTC.

V and J are TRBV27 and TRBJ2-1, with D perhaps being TRBD1 or TRBD2 (5 bases each). Germline loops: CDR1 MNHEY, CDR2 SMNVEV (reference sequence). V was trimmed by 6 bases and J by 6 bases, leaving 15 bases between them. CDR3 length: 14 residues. Here the CDR3 DNA reads TGTGCCAGCAGCCCCCTTCCCGGGGCCAATGAGCAGTTCTTC. The encoded protein is CASSPLPGANEQFF.

This chain links TRBV24-1 with TRBJ2-7; possibly TRBD1 for D (5 bases). V was shortened by 9 bases and J by 0 bases, with 26 bases between the two germline ends. The CDR3 extends over 18 amino acids. Germline V lookup: CDR1 KGHDR, CDR2 SFDVKD. The CDR3 sequence: CATETVNYGLGHSYEQYF. DNA for the CDR3: TGTGCCACCGAAACCGTTAACTACGGGTTGGGGCACTCCTACGAGCAGTACTTC.

This clonotype was recorded once. The chain is built from TRBV7-3 and TRBJ2-7; the D call may be TRBD1 or TRBD2 (5 bases each). CDR1 and CDR2 (germline): SGHTA, FQGTGA. The V end lost 5 bases, the J end lost 7 bases, and 27 bases lay between the germline ends. The CDR3 is made up of 17 amino acids. The CDR3 nucleotides are TGTGCCAGCAGCCTAAAAACCGGGACCGGAACCTACAATGAGCAGTACTTC. This translates into CASSLKTGTGTYNEQYF.

This clonotype was seen a few times. This chain links TRBV20-1 with TRBJ1-2, with 11 nucleotides matching TRBD1. This CDR3 has 17 residues. V dropped 0 bases and J dropped 8; count of bases not matched to a gene: 14. Germline-derived CDR1 and CDR2 are DFQATT and SNEGSKA (reference sequence). CDR3 nucleotides: TGCAGTGCTAGAGATGCGTTGACGGACAGGGGGCGGGAAGGCTACACCTTC. Protein sequence: CSARDALTDRGREGYTF.

Concerning this clonotype itself: Compared with germline, one end of the junction differs, possibly owing to a read error. V and J are TRBV4-1 and TRBJ2-5; weak D call: TRBD2 (6 bases). The CDR3 totals 15 residues. The V gene's germline CDR1 is MGHRA and CDR2 YSYEKL. CDR3: CASGQDDVGGETQYF. The CDR3 coding sequence is TGCGCCAGCGGCCAAGATGACGTCGGGGGAGAGACCCAGTACTTC.

This clonotype was picked up a small number of times. V gene TRBV30 combines with J gene TRBJ2-5, with TRBD1 as a possible D gene (5 bases). The closer fit of TRBJ2-7 to the DNA end suggests the J call may be wrong. The CDR3 contains 14 residues. Germline V lookup: CDR1 GTSNPN, CDR2 SVGIG (reference sequence). CDR3: CAWSVGVTVYEQYF. CDR3 coding DNA: TGTGCCTGGAGTGTAGGGGTCACCGTTTACGAGCAGTACTTC.